This paragraph covers one T cell receptor (beta chain) sequence. No antigen is known for it. Within one base of it there is no much larger clone, and no base qualities were kept. This record belongs to a study of response to subunit inactivated influenza vaccine (dated by TCRdb to the late 2010s). In terms of the full investigation: Deep quantitative profiling of the T cell receptor repertoire was used in the study to follow responses to a trivalent subunit inactivated influenza vaccine. What the research found in general, with its limitations: According to the authors, only a limited number of new T cells may be recruited by each seasonal influenza vaccination.

Libraries were constructed by RT-PCR. Sequencing was carried out with an Illumina HiSeq 2500. TCRdb's own reprocessing of the public reads used fastp at Q25 and MiXCR and kept productive beta chains. Rows are unified per CDR3 protein, each entry keeping the most common DNA and genes. The sample table lists a few hundred thousand distinct CDR3 sequences, roughly 15% of them with a count of one. In total, the top ten clones hold 8.5% to 14% of the sample. For CDR1 and CDR2, the germline V gene lists SQVTM and ANQGSEA. Trimming takes 6 bases from V and 7 bases from J, and the germline ends sit 12 bases apart. Reading from cysteine to phenylalanine, the CDR3 counts 12 amino acids. Of the read, only the CDR3 DNA is kept; its 36 bases are in frame from base 1.

Recombination connected TRBV29-1 to TRBJ1-4; the D gene identity is not certain. This clonotype was obtained from a man aged 45-65 years who received an inactivated influenza vaccine. Donor details come from another sample of the same person, matched by shared clones. The material sequenced was PBMCs from blood, taken about 12 days after vaccination. The CDR3 here reads CSVKDALEKLFF. The DNA sequence is TGCAGCGTGAAGGACGCACTTGAAAAACTGTTTTTT.